This T cell receptor (beta chain) was observed in a study of cytotoxic CD8 clonotypes in ibrutinib-treated CLL. In the study overall: Sample averages reached about 260,000 productive templates and almost 95,000 productive rearrangements. The study's findings and limits: Circulating CD8+ T-cell counts were tracked by baseline clonality, which exceeded that of age-matched healthy donors.

This clone was observed many times. Its matching antigen is unknown. Assay used: immunoSEQ multiplex PCR; TCRdb lists only in-frame clones, some missing. The data contain about 160,000 clones, more than 70% of them singletons. Germline assignment: CDR1 MGHRA and CDR2 YSYEKL. The V and J ends lost 6 bases and 2 bases respectively, with 11 bases between them. This CDR3 is built from 14 residues. This receptor was obtained from a human donor with chronic lymphocytic leukemia. The chain couples TRBV4-1 to TRBJ1-3; D not resolved. The material was PBMCs, obtained at disease progression, from a patient treated with ibrutinib. CDR3 protein: CASRGREAGNTIYF. The CDR3 DNA is TGCGCCAGCAGAGGGCGTGAGGCTGGAAACACCATATATTTT.